This entry features one T cell receptor (beta chain) sequence. The antigen is not known. Sequencing used immunoSEQ multiplex PCR; TCRdb keeps in-frame clones, though not all of them. The sample contains approximately 350,000 clones, around 90% of which appear only once. This sample was taken from a study of Ad26.COV2.S vaccination and SARS-CoV-2 variants. V lost 3 bases to trimming and J lost 5 bases, with 11 bases between them. Germline V gives CDR1 MDHEN, CDR2 SYDVKM. CDR3 length equals 13 residues. Study observations and caveats: Spike-specific TCR breadth was greater after Ad26.COV2.S than placebo.

The treatment was: about 20 received Ad26.COV2.S at low or high dose, single or two shots; several received placebo; per-sample allocation not given. The samples date from day 63 after the first vaccine or placebo injection. In Boston, an adult donor aged 18-55 years took part. This TCR came from a person between 18 and 65 years old who received the Ad26.COV2.S COVID-19 vaccine or a placebo. This chain uses TRBV28 with TRBJ2-7; perhaps TRBD2 as D (6 bases). The sequencing used peripheral blood, collected in a trial of Ad26.COV2.S vaccine versus placebo. The CDR3 nucleotides read TGTGCCAGCAGTTTTGCCGGCGGGGACGAGCAGTACTTC. It specifies CASSFAGGDEQYF. The full variable domain, its missing parts supplied by reference TRBV28 and TRBJ2-7, is DVKVTQSSRYLVKRTGEKVFLECVQDMDHENMFWYRQDPGLGLRLIYFSYDVKMKEKGDIPEGYSVSREKKERFSLILESASTNQTSMYLCASSFAGGDEQYFGPGTRLTVT.